The 5 T cell receptor beta chains in this list originate from one sample, sequenced in a study of cytomegalovirus exposure and HLA in healthy donors (dated by TCRdb to 2015 to 2018). The library was obtained by the immunoSEQ multiplex PCR assay. A mixture of 60 forward primers for TCR Vbeta segments and 13 reverse primers for TCR Jbeta segments was used in the multiplex PCR. Entries here come from immuneACCESS through TCRdb and include only in-frame sequences with V and J called. Some clones fail to appear in such tables; in the studies checked, an unresolved V gene covers under half of the shortfall, and the cause of the remainder is unknown. The table kept for this sample lists about 130,000 clones. In total, the top ten clones hold about 2% of the sample. The specimen was PBMCs. Source of these receptors: a man in his forties in good health and CMV-seronegative.

The chain has TRBV7-9 and TRBJ1-6; 9 positions agree with TRBD1. Germline CDR1 reads SEHNR; CDR2 reads FQNEAQ (reference sequence). With 2 bases clipped from V and 7 bases from J, the junction kept 3 bases outside the gene matches. The CDR3 has 15 residues. For the CDR3, the DNA is TGTGCCAGCAGCTTATCTACAGGGGGCAATTCACCCCTCCACTTT. Its translation is CASSLSTGGNSPLHF.

The rearrangement joins TRBV10-1 to TRBJ2-1; D perhaps matches TRBD2 (5 bases). V lost 6 bases and J lost 1, with 10 bases in between. CDR3 size: 14 residues. Germline V gene sequence: CDR1 WNHNN, CDR2 SYGVQD (reference sequence). CDR3 amino acids: CASRLSGSYNEQFF. The DNA of the CDR3 is TGCGCCAGCAGACTGTCGGGGTCCTACAATGAGCAGTTCTTC.

The rearrangement links TRBV28 to TRBJ2-3; 10 bases fit TRBD2. The V segment lost 5 bases and the J segment 8 bases; nucleotides outside the gene matches: 7. Germline assignment: CDR1 MDHEN and CDR2 SYDVKM. The CDR3 is 14 amino acids. The CDR3 DNA sequence: TGTGCCAGCAGTCTAGCGGGAGAGGAAGGTACGCAGTATTTT. Protein: CASSLAGEEGTQYF. The variable domain in full, completed from reference TRBV28 and TRBJ2-3, reads DVKVTQSSRYLVKRTGEKVFLECVQDMDHENMFWYRQDPGLGLRLIYFSYDVKMKEKGDIPEGYSVSREKKERFSLILESASTNQTSMYLCASSLAGEEGTQYFGPGTRLTVL.

The chain joins TRBV19 to TRBJ2-7, with D uncertain. Looked up from germline, CDR1 is LNHDA and CDR2 is SQIVND (reference sequence). The ends were cut back, 3 bases at V and 1 base at J, with 7 bases in the middle. CDR3 length: 13 residues. CDR3 residues: CASSIQVSYEQYF. The CDR3 nucleotides are TGTGCCAGTAGTATTCAGGTTTCCTACGAGCAGTACTTC.

The rearrangement links TRBV15 to TRBJ2-7; possible D gene TRBD1, 5 bases. Trimming took off 0 bases at V and 3 bases at J, with 9 bases between the two ends. CDR3 length: 14 residues. Per the germline V gene, CDR1 is LNHNV and CDR2 is YYDKDF (reference sequence). Here the CDR3 DNA reads TGTGCCACCAGCAGAGAAATAGGGGACTACGAGCAGTACTTC. Translation: CATSREIGDYEQYF.